Each of the 18 T cell receptor beta chains below was sequenced from the same sample in a study of Graves' ophthalmopathy and Graves' hyperthyroidism. The authors amplified TCR beta CDR3 regions from RNA transcripts. Scientists carried out first-round RT-PCR using HTBI primers and then a second-round multiplex PCR. TCRdb re-called the multiplex PCR reads with MiXCR, one entry per CDR3 protein. The table shows around 51,000 distinct CDR3 sequences, with less than 65% occurring only once. The sample was peripheral blood. These receptors were collected from an adult man with Graves' ophthalmopathy.

This clonotype was seen repeatedly, ten times or more. The chain links TRBV27 to TRBJ1-5, with no clear D. This CDR3 region has 15 residues. Trimming cost V 4 bases and J 3 bases, with 13 bases left between them. The germline gives CDR1 MNHEY, CDR2 SMNVEV (reference sequence). This CDR3 is CASSSLDGYNQPQHF. DNA for the CDR3: TGTGCCAGCAGTTCGTTAGACGGGTACAATCAGCCCCAGCATTTT.

This clonotype occurred once. The V call is TRBV6-2 or TRBV6-3, the J call TRBJ2-2; weak D call: TRBD1 (5 bases). Trimming removed 7 bases from V and 2 bases from J, with 14 bases in between. The CDR3 covers 15 residues. The germline V gene encodes CDR1 MNHEY and CDR2 SVGEGT. The CDR3 nucleotides are TGTGCCAGCAAAGGGGCAGACCTCAACACCGGGGAGCTGTTTTTT. Its translation is CASKGADLNTGELFF.

The rearrangement uses TRBV5-5 and TRBJ2-7; TRBD1 matches at 9 bases. Germline V CDR1 and CDR2: SGHKS, YYEKEE (reference sequence). The CDR3 extends over 16 amino acids. Trimming removed 3 bases from V and 2 bases from J; junction bases left unmatched: 9. CDR3 DNA sequence: TGTGCCAGCAGCTCCGGGACAGGGTCCTTGACCTACGAGCAGTACTTC. This sequence encodes CASSSGTGSLTYEQYF.

This clonotype has at least ten counts. The chain is built from TRBV20-1 and TRBJ2-1, with D unresolved. V lost 1 base to trimming and J lost 5 bases, with 15 bases between them. Germline V gives CDR1 DFQATT, CDR2 SNEGSKA (reference sequence). The length of the CDR3 is 15 residues. The CDR3: CSARAWGPSNNEQFF. The CDR3 DNA is TGCAGTGCTAGAGCGTGGGGTCCTTCGAACAATGAGCAGTTCTTC.

The J gene is TRBJ1-1, the V gene TRBV7-9, with a weak D call TRBD1 (5 bases). This CDR3 comprises 14 residues. Looked up from germline, CDR1 is SEHNR and CDR2 is FQNEAQ (reference sequence). V was trimmed by 3 bases and J by 1 base, leaving 9 bases between them. In nucleotides, the CDR3 is TGTGCCAGCAGCTTGGGCAGGGCGAACACTGAAGCTTTCTTT. Encoded protein: CASSLGRANTEAFF.

This clonotype was counted many times. The chain employs TRBV11-2 and TRBJ2-7; D remains unclear. Germline V gene sequence: CDR1 SGHAT, CDR2 FQNNGV. The V end was cut by 5 bases, the J end by 2 bases, with 16 bases between. This CDR3 spans 15 amino acids. The CDR3 loop is CASSQFPGSPYEQYF. In DNA form, the CDR3 reads TGTGCCAGCAGCCAGTTCCCGGGCAGCCCCTACGAGCAGTACTTC. The complete variable domain, with remaining parts taken from reference TRBV11-2 and TRBJ2-7, reads EAGVAQSPRYKIIEKRQSVAFWCNPISGHATLYWYQQILGQGPKLLIQFQNNGVVDDSQLPKDRFSAERLKGVDSTLKIQPAKLEDSAVYLCASSQFPGSPYEQYFGPGTRLTVT.

The V and J genes are TRBV11-2 and TRBJ1-4; unclear D gene. This CDR3 has 14 amino acids. Germline V gene lookup returns CDR1 SGHAT and CDR2 FQNNGV. V gave up 5 bases and J gave up 5 bases, with 12 bases separating them. The DNA of the CDR3 is TGTGCCAGCAGCCCGAGGACGGGGAATGAAAAACTGTTTTTT. Translation gives CASSPRTGNEKLFF.

This clonotype came up many times. In DNA form, the CDR3 reads TGTGCCAGCAGTATAACGACAGGGGGCGGTCAGCCCCAGCATTTT. Translating it yields CASSITTGGGQPQHF. The rearrangement joins TRBV27 to TRBJ1-5; TRBD1 matches at 10 bases. Losses at the gene ends were 5 bases for V and 6 bases for J; bases not matched to a gene: 7. The germline CDR1 and CDR2 sequences are MNHEY and SMNVEV (reference sequence). The CDR3 totals 15 residues.

This clonotype was counted ten times or more. The V and J genes are TRBV11-2 and TRBJ2-5; possibly TRBD2 for D (5 bases). In germline, CDR1 is SGHAT, CDR2 FQNNGV. CDR3 length: 15 amino acids. Trimming removed 5 bases from V and 0 bases from J, with 13 bases in between. For the CDR3, the DNA is TGTGCCAGCAGCACGACGGGAAACCACCAAGAGACCCAGTACTTC. Encoded protein: CASSTTGNHQETQYF.

This clonotype has a single count. The genes are TRBV7-2 and TRBJ1-6; D possibly corresponds to TRBD1 (6 bases). The CDR3 runs 14 residues. In germline, CDR1 is SGHTA, CDR2 FQGNSA. The germline V and J ends were trimmed by 4 bases and 13 bases, with 17 bases remaining between them. CDR3 residues: CASSSKGDNQPLHF. The CDR3 DNA is TGTGCCAGCAGCTCAAAAGGGGACAATCAGCCCCTCCACTTT.

This clonotype came up many times. The chain recombines TRBV7-8 with TRBJ1-1, with 8 nucleotides matching TRBD1. This CDR3 spans 15 amino acids. The ends lost 1 base at V and 12 bases at J; junction bases unmatched: 13. Germline loops: CDR1 SGHVS, CDR2 FQNEAQ. This CDR3 reads CASSLGFLTGEGTFF. In DNA, the CDR3 is TGTGCCAGCAGCTTAGGATTCTTGACAGGGGAGGGAACTTTCTTT. Filled out from reference TRBV7-8 and TRBJ1-1, the complete variable domain reads GAGVSQSPRYKVAKRGQDVALRCDPISGHVSLFWYQQALGQGPEFLTYFQNEAQLDKSGLPSDRFFAERPEGSVSTLKIQRTQQEDSAVYLCASSLGFLTGEGTFFGQGTRLTVV.

The rearrangement links TRBV5-1 to TRBJ2-5; perhaps TRBD1 as D (5 bases). The CDR3 spans 18 residues. The V gene lost 3 bases and the J gene lost 2 bases, with 23 bases spanning the gap. Germline CDR1 reads SGHRS; CDR2 reads YFSETQ. CDR3 in DNA: TGCGCCAGCAGCTCCAGGGTTTACAAGGTCGCCTGGCAAGAGACCCAGTACTTC. Translation gives CASSSRVYKVAWQETQYF. The full variable domain, its missing parts supplied by reference TRBV5-1 and TRBJ2-5, is KAGVTQTPRYLIKTRGQQVTLSCSPISGHRSVSWYQQTPGQGLQFLFEYFSETQRNKGNFPGRFSGRQFSNSRSEMNVSTLELGDSALYLCASSSRVYKVAWQETQYFGPGTRLLVL.

Worth noting for this clonotype: Since the CDR3 does not end with the conserved phenylalanine or tryptophan, this likely comes from a read error. The chain employs TRBV13 and TRBJ2-7; no reliable D call. Germline CDR1 and CDR2: PRHDT and FYEKMQ (reference sequence). CDR3 length: 16 residues. CDR3 residues: CTSSRSVGLIIYEQYY. Here the CDR3 DNA reads TGTACCAGCAGCCGGTCGGTCGGGCTTATCATCTACGAACAGTACTAC.

Within the sample, this clonotype is medium-sized. The chain combines TRBV2 with TRBJ1-2; D is uncertain. Looked up from germline, CDR1 is SNHLY and CDR2 is FYNNEI. The germline V and J ends were trimmed by 7 bases and 3 bases, with 12 bases remaining between them. The CDR3 is 13 residues long. The CDR3 bases are TGTGCCAGCAAAGGGCCGTTGGACTATGGCTACACCTTC. It encodes CASKGPLDYGYTF.

Only one count was recorded for this clonotype. CDR3 protein: CASSLRWASGVNTGELFF. The CDR3 DNA sequence: TGTGCCAGCAGCTTAAGGTGGGCTAGCGGGGTGAACACCGGGGAGCTGTTTTTT. The chain couples TRBV7-9 to TRBJ2-2, with 9 bases fitting TRBD2. The CDR3 length is 18 residues. The V segment lost 2 bases and the J segment 1 base; nucleotides outside the gene matches: 8. Germline values: CDR1 SEHNR, CDR2 FQNEAQ (reference sequence).

The chain couples TRBV7-9 to TRBJ2-3, with D perhaps TRBD2 (6 bases). Germline lookup yields CDR1 SEHNR and CDR2 FQNEAQ (reference sequence). Deletions cut 5 bases from V and 6 bases from J, with 9 bases between. The CDR3 sequence is 12 residues long. DNA for the CDR3: TGTGCCAGCAGCGCGGGGCGGGATACGCAGTATTTT. Its protein product is CASSAGRDTQYF. Full variable domain (rest looked up from reference TRBV7-9 and TRBJ2-3): DTGVSQNPRHKITKRGQNVTFRCDPISEHNRLYWYRQTLGQGPEFLTYFQNEAQLEKSRLLSDRFSAERPKGSFSTLEIQRTEQGDSAMYLCASSAGRDTQYFGPGTRLTVL.

The sample holds many counts of this clonotype. The chain employs TRBV7-9 and TRBJ1-1; 7 bases line up with TRBD1. Unmatched junction bases numbered 14, after V lost 2 bases and J lost 11 bases. CDR1 is SEHNR, CDR2 FQNEAQ, per germline (reference sequence). The CDR3 spans 15 residues. The CDR3, as DNA: TGTGCCAGCAGCTTATCCTTACAGGGGAAGGGCGCCGCTTTCTTT. The encoded protein is CASSLSLQGKGAAFF.

The rearrangement uses TRBV20-1 and TRBJ1-5; 9 bases align to TRBD1. V was pared by 6 bases and J by 5 bases, with 8 bases of the junction left unmatched. Looked up from germline, CDR1 is DFQATT and CDR2 is SNEGSKA (reference sequence). The CDR3 is 14 amino acids. The CDR3 nucleotides read TGCAGTGCCCTATACCGGGACAGGGATCAGCCCCAGCATTTT. Translating it yields CSALYRDRDQPQHF.